Presented here are 12 T cell receptor beta chains from one specimen sequenced in a study of spatial heterogeneity in lung cancer. Antigens for these TCRs are unknown. TCRdb reanalysed the 5' RACE reads using MiXCR and keeps one entry per CDR3 protein. The sample comprises about 11,000 distinct CDR3 sequences, 5.1% of which are singletons, and under 15% rests with the top ten. Study results and caveats: It was found that expanded intratumoral alpha and beta TCR counts tracked tumor mutation counts.

Stated time point: sample taken at primary tumor resection. The source material was lung tumor tissue, sampled at surgery. The receptors here all came from a male donor with early-stage non-small cell lung cancer.

The V call is TRBV27, the J call TRBJ1-2, with 8 bases aligning to TRBD1. V gave up 2 bases and J gave up 1 base; unmatched junction bases: 9. CDR3 length: 17 residues. CDR1 MNHEY and CDR2 SMNVEV come from the germline V gene (reference sequence). The DNA for the CDR3 is TGTGCCAGCAGTTTACGGCAGGGGGCCAGAGTTAACTATGGCTACACCTTC. The encoded protein is CASSLRQGARVNYGYTF.

This clonotype came up many times. The rearrangement links TRBV7-2 to TRBJ1-5; D not resolved. The CDR3 totals 16 residues. Germline lookup yields CDR1 SGHTA and CDR2 FQGNSA. V lost 1 base to trimming and J lost 0 bases, with 10 bases between them. In nucleotides, the CDR3 is TGTGCCAGCAGCTTAGTGGCAGGCGATAGCAATCAGCCCCAGCATTTT. Translated: CASSLVAGDSNQPQHF.

This clonotype was picked up many times. V and J are TRBV4-2 and TRBJ2-1, with 8 bases identical to TRBD2. The CDR3 covers 16 residues. Per the germline V gene, CDR1 is LGHNA and CDR2 is YNFKEQ. Trimming took 4 bases from V and 2 from J; bases not matched to a gene: 7. CDR3 nucleotide sequence: TGTGCCAGCAGCCGCACTAGCGGCCCCCCCTACAATGAGCAGTTCTTC. Its protein product is CASSRTSGPPYNEQFF.

The rearrangement joins TRBV12-2 to TRBJ2-7; the table's D call, TRBD1, has no DNA check behind it. TRBV12-2 is a pseudogene locus. The CDR3 is 15 amino acids. The DNA for the CDR3 is TGTGCAAGTCGCTGCCGGGACAGGGTGATAAACGAGCAGTACTTC. This sequence encodes CASRCRDRVINEQYF.

This clonotype has at least ten counts. The V call is TRBV7-9, the J call TRBJ1-1; possible D gene TRBD1, 6 bases. This CDR3 has 14 amino acids. Per germline, CDR1 SEHNR and CDR2 FQNEAQ (reference sequence). Trimming stripped 6 bases from V and 0 bases from J, with 11 bases between. The CDR3: CASSTQGMNTEAFF. CDR3 bases: TGTGCCAGCAGTACACAGGGAATGAACACTGAAGCTTTCTTT.

This clonotype has a count of ten or more. The rearrangement joins TRBV2 to TRBJ2-3, with no clear D. The CDR3 consists of 14 residues. V lost 2 bases and J 0 bases, leaving 6 bases between the germline ends. Germline V gives CDR1 SNHLY, CDR2 FYNNEI. The CDR3 sequence: CASSEISSTDTQYF. CDR3 nucleotides: TGTGCCAGCAGTGAAATTAGCAGCACAGATACGCAGTATTTT.

This clonotype was seen many times. The V gene is TRBV20-1, the J gene TRBJ1-6; 7 nucleotides line up with TRBD1. Germline assignment: CDR1 DFQATT and CDR2 SNEGSKA (reference sequence). The CDR3 has 14 amino acids. With V trimmed by 3 bases and J by 6 bases, 5 bases remained unmatched. The CDR3 here is CSARGTEINSPLHF. The CDR3 nucleotides are TGCAGTGCTAGGGGGACAGAGATTAATTCACCCCTCCACTTT.

This clonotype was counted at least ten times. The chain joins TRBV20-1 to TRBJ1-4; D is perhaps TRBD1 (5 bases). V lost 1 base, J lost 8 bases, and 11 bases lay in between. This CDR3 is built from 13 residues. Per germline, CDR1 DFQATT and CDR2 SNEGSKA (reference sequence). The CDR3 sequence is CSARGAGSEKLFF. The CDR3 region has the DNA TGCAGTGCTAGAGGAGCAGGGTCCGAAAAACTGTTTTTT.

This clonotype was detected many times. The chain recombines TRBV18 with TRBJ2-5; D gene ambiguous. V lost 2 bases to trimming and J lost 5 bases, with 3 bases between them. From germline, CDR1 is KGHSH and CDR2 LQKENI. This CDR3 has 11 residues. The DNA for the CDR3 is TGTGCCAGCTCACCATCCGAGACCCAGTACTTC. Translated, it gives CASSPSETQYF.

This clonotype was seen more than once but under ten times. Written as DNA, the CDR3 is TGCGCCAGCAGCCGGGAGGTGGGCGGCTACACCTTC. Translation: CASSREVGGYTF. The V and J genes are TRBV5-1 and TRBJ1-2; D is unclear. V shed 4 bases and J shed 8 bases, with 12 bases lying between them. The CDR3 extends over 12 amino acids. Germline loops: CDR1 SGHRS, CDR2 YFSETQ. Together with reference TRBV5-1 and TRBJ1-2, the CDR3 gives the full variable domain: KAGVTQTPRYLIKTRGQQVTLSCSPISGHRSVSWYQQTPGQGLQFLFEYFSETQRNKGNFPGRFSGRQFSNSRSEMNVSTLELGDSALYLCASSREVGGYTFGSGTRLTVV.

This clonotype was recorded many times. V is TRBV2 and J is TRBJ2-7; D possibly corresponds to TRBD1 (6 bases). CDR1 and CDR2 (germline): SNHLY, FYNNEI. The CDR3 is 14 amino acids. Trimming removed 6 bases from V and 3 bases from J, with 15 bases in between. The CDR3 nucleotides are TGTGCCAGCAGAACAGGGACCGGAGGCTACGAGCAGTACTTC. Protein product: CASRTGTGGYEQYF.

By share, this clonotype ranks as medium-sized. This chain links TRBV4-3 with TRBJ1-2; the D is unclear. The V end was cut by 0 bases, the J end by 0 bases, with 14 bases between. The CDR3 runs to 17 residues. Germline V CDR1 and CDR2: LGHNA, YSLEER. The CDR3 region has the DNA TGCGCCAGCAGCCAAGATACATTCCTTACGACTAACTATGGCTACACCTTC. Its translation is CASSQDTFLTTNYGYTF.